The source of this T cell receptor (beta chain) is a study of blood T cell repertoires in COVID-19. Overall study: Donors in the United States, Italy and Spain gave samples during acute or convalescent COVID-19.

Libraries were prepared by immunoSEQ multiplex PCR; TCRdb keeps only in-frame clonotypes and omits some of them. The table includes approximately 180,000 clones, 88% detected once. The sequenced material came from peripheral blood. The TCR sequence derives from a man aged 35 to 55 with active or convalescent COVID-19.

In DNA, the CDR3 is TGTGCCAGCAGCTTAAGCCCCGCTGGGGCCAACGTCCTGACTTTC. Translated: CASSLSPAGANVLTF. The chain links TRBV7-8 to TRBJ2-6; D gene unclear. The V end was cut by 2 bases, the J end by 2 bases, with 7 bases between. This CDR3 has 15 residues. Germline V CDR1 and CDR2: SGHVS, FQNEAQ. Filled out from reference TRBV7-8 and TRBJ2-6, the complete variable domain reads GAGVSQSPRYKVAKRGQDVALRCDPISGHVSLFWYQQALGQGPEFLTYFQNEAQLDKSGLPSDRFFAERPEGSVSTLKIQRTQQEDSAVYLCASSLSPAGANVLTFGAGSRLTVL.